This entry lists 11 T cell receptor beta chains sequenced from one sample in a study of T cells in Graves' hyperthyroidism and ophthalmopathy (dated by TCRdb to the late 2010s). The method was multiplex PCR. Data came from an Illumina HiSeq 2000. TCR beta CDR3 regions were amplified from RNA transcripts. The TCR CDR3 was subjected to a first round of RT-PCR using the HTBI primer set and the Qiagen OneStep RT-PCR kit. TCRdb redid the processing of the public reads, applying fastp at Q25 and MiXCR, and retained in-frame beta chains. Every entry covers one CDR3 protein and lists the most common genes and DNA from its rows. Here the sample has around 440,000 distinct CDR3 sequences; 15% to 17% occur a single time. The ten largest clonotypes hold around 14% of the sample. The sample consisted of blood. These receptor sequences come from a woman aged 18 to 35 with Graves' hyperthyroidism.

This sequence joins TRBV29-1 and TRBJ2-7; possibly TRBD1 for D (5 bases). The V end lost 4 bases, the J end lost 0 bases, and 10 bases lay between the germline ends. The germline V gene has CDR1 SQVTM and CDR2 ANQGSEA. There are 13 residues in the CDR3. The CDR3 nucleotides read TGCAGCGTTGTAACGGACAACTCCTACGAGCAGTACTTC. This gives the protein CSVVTDNSYEQYF.

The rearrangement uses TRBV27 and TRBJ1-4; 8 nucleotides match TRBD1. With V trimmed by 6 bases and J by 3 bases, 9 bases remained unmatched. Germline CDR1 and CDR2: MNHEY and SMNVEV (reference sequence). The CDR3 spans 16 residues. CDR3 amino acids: CASRRDRSGSNEKLFF. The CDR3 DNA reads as TGTGCCAGCAGGCGGGACAGGTCCGGATCTAATGAAAAACTGTTTTTT.

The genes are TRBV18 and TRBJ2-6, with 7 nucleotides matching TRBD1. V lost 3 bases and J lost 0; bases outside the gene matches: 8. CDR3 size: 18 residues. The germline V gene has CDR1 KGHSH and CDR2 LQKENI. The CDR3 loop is CASSPKFSGGSGANVLTF. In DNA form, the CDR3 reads TGTGCCAGCTCACCGAAATTCTCAGGGGGCTCTGGGGCCAACGTCCTGACTTTC.

CDR3 sequence (DNA): TGTGCCAGCAGCATACTCCGGGACCCCTCCTACGAGCAGTACTTC. Protein sequence: CASSILRDPSYEQYF. This rearrangement joins TRBV5-6 to TRBJ2-7; D may correspond to TRBD1 or TRBD2 (5 bases each). The length of the CDR3 is 15 residues. V was shortened by 4 bases and J by 0 bases, with 14 bases between the two germline ends. Looked up from germline, CDR1 is SGHDT and CDR2 is YYEEEE. Combining the CDR3 with reference TRBV5-6 and TRBJ2-7 gives the whole variable domain DAGVTQSPTHLIKTRGQQVTLRCSPKSGHDTVSWYQQALGQGPQFIFQYYEEEERQRGNFPDRFSGHQFPNYSSELNVNALLLGDSALYLCASSILRDPSYEQYFGPGTRLTVT.

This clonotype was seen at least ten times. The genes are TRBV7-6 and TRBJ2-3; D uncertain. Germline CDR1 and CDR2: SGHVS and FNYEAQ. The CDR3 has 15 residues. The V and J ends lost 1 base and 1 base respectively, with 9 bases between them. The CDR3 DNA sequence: TGTGCCAGCAGCTTAGTCCAGGCAGGCACAGATACGCAGTATTTT. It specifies CASSLVQAGTDTQYF.

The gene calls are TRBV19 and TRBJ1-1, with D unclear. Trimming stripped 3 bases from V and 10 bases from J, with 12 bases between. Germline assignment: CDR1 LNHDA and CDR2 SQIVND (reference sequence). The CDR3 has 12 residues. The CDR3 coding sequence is TGTGCCAGTAGTATCGGCCGGGGAGCAGCTTTCTTT. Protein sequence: CASSIGRGAAFF.

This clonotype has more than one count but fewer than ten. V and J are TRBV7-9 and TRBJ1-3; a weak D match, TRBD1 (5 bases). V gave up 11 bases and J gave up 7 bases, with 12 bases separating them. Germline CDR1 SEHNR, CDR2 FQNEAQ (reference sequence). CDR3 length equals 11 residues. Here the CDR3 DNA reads TGTGCCGTCACCTGGGGCAACACCATATATTTT. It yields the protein CAVTWGNTIYF.

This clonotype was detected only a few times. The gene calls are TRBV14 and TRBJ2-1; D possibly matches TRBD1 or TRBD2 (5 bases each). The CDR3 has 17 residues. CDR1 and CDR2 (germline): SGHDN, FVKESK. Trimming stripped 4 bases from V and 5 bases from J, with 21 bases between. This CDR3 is CASSPTLGVVGHNEQFF. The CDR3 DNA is TGTGCCAGCAGCCCAACGCTGGGGGTAGTGGGCCACAATGAGCAGTTCTTC.

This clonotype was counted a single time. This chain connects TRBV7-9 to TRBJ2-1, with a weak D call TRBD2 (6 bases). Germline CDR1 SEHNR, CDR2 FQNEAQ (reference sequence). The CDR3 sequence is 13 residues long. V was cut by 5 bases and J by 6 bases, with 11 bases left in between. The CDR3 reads CASSRREVNEQFF. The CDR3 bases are TGTGCCAGCAGCCGCAGGGAGGTCAATGAGCAGTTCTTC.

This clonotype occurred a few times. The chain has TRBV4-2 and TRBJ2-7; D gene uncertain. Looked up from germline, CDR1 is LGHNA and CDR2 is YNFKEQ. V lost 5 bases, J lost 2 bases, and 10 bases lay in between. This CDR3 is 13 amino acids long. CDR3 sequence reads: CASSFRRPYEQYF. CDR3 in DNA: TGTGCCAGCAGCTTCCGCCGTCCCTACGAGCAGTACTTC.

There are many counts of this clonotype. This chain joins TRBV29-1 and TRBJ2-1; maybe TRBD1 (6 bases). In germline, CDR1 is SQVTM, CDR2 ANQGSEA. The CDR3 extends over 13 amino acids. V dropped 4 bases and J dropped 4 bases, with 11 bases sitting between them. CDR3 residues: CSVAGQPYNEQFF. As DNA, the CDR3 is TGCAGCGTTGCTGGACAGCCTTACAATGAGCAGTTCTTC.